The 19 T cell receptor beta chains presented below share a single source sample, sequenced in a study of cytomegalovirus exposure and HLA in healthy donors. In the PCR, 60 Vbeta and 13 Jbeta primers were used. TCRdb's table, derived via immunoSEQ multiplex PCR, lists solely in-frame clones and lacks some. The sample lists approximately 82,000 clones; less than 75% were seen once. Sequences were obtained from PBMCs. The receptors were gathered from a woman aged 25 to 39 in good health and CMV-seropositive.

The chain uses TRBV9 and TRBJ2-5, with 14 bases aligning to TRBD2. Per the germline V gene, CDR1 is SGDLS and CDR2 is YYNGEE. The CDR3 contains 17 residues. The V segment lost 4 bases and the J segment 1 base; nucleotides outside the gene matches: 6. CDR3 amino acids: CASSPGTSGGPQETQYF. The CDR3 coding sequence is TGTGCCAGCAGCCCAGGGACTAGCGGGGGCCCCCAAGAGACCCAGTACTTC.

CDR3 in amino acids: CASSVRGHSGNTIYF. The DNA of the CDR3 is TGTGCCAGCAGCGTCAGGGGCCACTCTGGAAACACCATATATTTT. V is TRBV9 and J is TRBJ1-3; tentative D call: TRBD1 (6 bases). CDR3 length: 15 amino acids. Trimming shortened V by 2 bases and J by 0 bases, and 9 bases separated the two germline ends. Per the germline V gene, CDR1 is SGDLS and CDR2 is YYNGEE. Using reference TRBV9 and TRBJ1-3 for the parts outside the CDR3, the full variable domain is DSGVTQTPKHLITATGQRVTLRCSPRSGDLSVYWYQQSLDQGLQFLIQYYNGEERAKGNILERFSAQQFPDLHSELNLSSLELGDSALYFCASSVRGHSGNTIYFGEGSWLTVV.

The rearrangement links TRBV10-3 to TRBJ2-3; a weak D match, TRBD1 (6 bases). The CDR3 sequence is 17 residues long. Germline lookup yields CDR1 ENHRY and CDR2 SYGVKD. V dropped 7 bases and J dropped 2 bases, with 22 bases sitting between them. This chain's CDR3 is CAITPGLGARDTDTQYF. The CDR3 DNA sequence: TGTGCCATCACCCCTGGTTTGGGGGCCCGTGACACAGATACGCAGTATTTT.

This clone was observed a few times. The J gene is TRBJ1-4, the V gene TRBV6-5, with D unclear. Between the trimmed V and J ends, which lost 0 bases and 7 bases, there was a span of 12 bases. CDR1 MNHEY and CDR2 SVGAGI come from the germline V gene. The CDR3 consists of 15 residues. The CDR3: CASSYSGSGGEKLFF. DNA for the CDR3: TGTGCCAGCAGTTACTCTGGGTCGGGTGGTGAAAAACTGTTTTTT.

The V call is TRBV19, the J call TRBJ2-7, with 8 bases identical to TRBD1. Losses at the gene ends were 5 bases for V and 1 base for J; bases not matched to a gene: 4. CDR1 is LNHDA and CDR2 is SQIVND in the germline V gene (reference sequence). The CDR3 is 14 amino acids. Written as DNA, the CDR3 is TGTGCCAGTAGTGCAAGACAGGGGTCCTACGAGCAGTACTTC. Its protein product is CASSARQGSYEQYF. The variable domain in full, completed from reference TRBV19 and TRBJ2-7, reads DGGITQSPKYLFRKEGQNVTLSCEQNLNHDAMYWYRQDPGQGLRLIYYSQIVNDFQKGDIAEGYSVSREKKESFPLTVTSAQKNPTAFYLCASSARQGSYEQYFGPGTRLTVT.

The genes are TRBV29-1 and TRBJ2-1; 10 bases agree with TRBD2. Germline V gene sequence: CDR1 SQVTM, CDR2 ANQGSEA. The CDR3 has 16 residues. The V segment lost 2 bases and the J segment 0 bases; nucleotides outside the gene matches: 4. CDR3 protein: CSVERVAGGSYNEQFF. The CDR3, as DNA: TGCAGCGTTGAACGGGTAGCGGGGGGCTCCTACAATGAGCAGTTCTTC.

Worth noting for this clone: One junction end does not reproduce the germline sequence, and a read error may be involved. The V gene is TRBV7-9, the J gene TRBJ1-4; a possible D gene is TRBD1 (6 bases). CDR1 and CDR2 (germline): SEHNR, FQNEAQ (reference sequence). The CDR3 consists of 14 residues. The CDR3 sequence: CSSGGALRYEKLFF. Written as DNA, the CDR3 is TGTTCCAGCGGGGGGGCGTTACGGTACGAAAAACTGTTTTTT.

This clone was detected a few times. The rearrangement links TRBV6-1 to TRBJ1-6; D is unresolved. The CDR3 is 17 residues long. Trimming shortened V by 1 base and J by 0 bases, and 10 bases separated the two germline ends. Germline V gives CDR1 MNHNS, CDR2 SASEGT. The CDR3 region has the DNA TGTGCCAGCAGTGAAGGGAACTACTTCTCCTATAATTCACCCCTCCACTTT. Protein: CASSEGNYFSYNSPLHF.

The chain combines TRBV2 with TRBJ1-2; D is undetermined. The CDR3 loop spans 15 amino acids. V was pared by 5 bases and J by 5 bases, with 18 bases between. Germline loops: CDR1 SNHLY, CDR2 FYNNEI. The CDR3 DNA reads as TGTGCCAGCAGTCCAACAGAGGGAAATGGGTATGGCTACACCTTC. It encodes CASSPTEGNGYGYTF. Combining the CDR3 with reference TRBV2 and TRBJ1-2 gives the whole variable domain EPEVTQTPSHQVTQMGQEVILRCVPISNHLYFYWYRQILGQKVEFLVSFYNNEISEKSEIFDDQFSVERPDGSNFTLKIRSTKLEDSAMYFCASSPTEGNGYGYTFGSGTRLTVV.

The chain employs TRBV6-5 and TRBJ2-1; TRBD1 matches at 8 bases. CDR1 and CDR2 (germline): MNHEY, SVGAGI. This CDR3 has 14 residues. Trimming took 5 bases from V and 5 from J; bases not matched to a gene: 5. For the CDR3, the DNA is TGTGCCAGCAGTACCAGGACAGGGAACAATGAGCAGTTCTTC. It translates to CASSTRTGNNEQFF.

There are a few counts of this clone. V and J are TRBV10-3 and TRBJ1-1; the D gene is possibly TRBD1 (5 bases). V dropped 4 bases and J dropped 1 base, with 13 bases sitting between them. Germline V gene lookup returns CDR1 ENHRY and CDR2 SYGVKD. The CDR3 runs 15 residues. CDR3 region: CAISGRTGGNTEAFF. The CDR3 DNA reads as TGTGCCATCAGTGGGCGAACGGGGGGGAACACTGAAGCTTTCTTT.

V is TRBV6-1 and J is TRBJ1-4, with 7 bases that match TRBD1. Germline-derived CDR1 and CDR2 are MNHNS and SASEGT. The V and J ends lost 6 bases and 8 bases, in that order; junction bases with no gene match: 9. The CDR3 totals 14 residues. Here the CDR3 DNA reads TGTGCCAGCAGAGACAGGGCGATACGAGAAAAACTGTTTTTT. Protein: CASRDRAIREKLFF.

The chain couples TRBV28 to TRBJ1-3; maybe TRBD1 (6 bases). This CDR3 comprises 16 residues. V lost 4 bases, J lost 7 bases, and 20 bases lay in between. CDR1 is MDHEN and CDR2 is SYDVKM in the germline V gene. CDR3 nucleotides: TGTGCCAGCAGTTCTCCCCAGGCAGGGGAAGGTAACACCATATATTTT. Its translation: CASSSPQAGEGNTIYF. Filled out from reference TRBV28 and TRBJ1-3, the complete variable domain reads DVKVTQSSRYLVKRTGEKVFLECVQDMDHENMFWYRQDPGLGLRLIYFSYDVKMKEKGDIPEGYSVSREKKERFSLILESASTNQTSMYLCASSSPQAGEGNTIYFGEGSWLTVV.

V is TRBV7-9 and J is TRBJ2-5; 11 nucleotides agree with TRBD2. The CDR3 totals 15 residues. V trimming: 6 bases; J trimming: 1 base; junction bases outside the gene matches: 4. Germline CDR1 and CDR2: SEHNR and FQNEAQ (reference sequence). CDR3 protein: CASSASGGPQETQYF. Written as DNA, the CDR3 is TGTGCCAGCAGTGCTAGCGGGGGGCCCCAAGAGACCCAGTACTTC.

This sequence joins TRBV30 and TRBJ1-6; no clear D. CDR1 GTSNPN and CDR2 SVGIG come from the germline V gene (reference sequence). V lost 1 base to trimming and J lost 7 bases, with 14 bases between them. The CDR3 has 15 amino acids. The CDR3 sequence: CAWSAAGARNSPLHF. The DNA of the CDR3 is TGTGCCTGGAGTGCCGCGGGAGCACGAAATTCACCCCTCCACTTT.

This chain links TRBV19 with TRBJ1-5; TRBD1 aligns across 7 bases. The CDR3 extends over 16 amino acids. The V and J ends lost 6 bases and 0 bases, in that order; junction bases with no gene match: 8. CDR1 and CDR2 from the germline V gene are LNHDA and SQIVND (reference sequence). Here the CDR3 DNA reads TGTGCCAGTAGCTCGACAGGGACTTCTAGCAATCAGCCCCAGCATTTT. It translates to CASSSTGTSSNQPQHF.

This CDR3 is CASRRTRDTDTQYF. CDR3 nucleotides: TGTGCCAGTAGGAGGACTAGAGACACAGATACGCAGTATTTT. The J gene is TRBJ2-3, the V gene TRBV19; 7 positions agree with TRBD2. The V and J ends lost 6 bases and 2 bases, in that order; junction bases with no gene match: 5. Germline V gene data show CDR1 as LNHDA and CDR2 as SQIVND (reference sequence). The CDR3 runs 14 residues.

The chain employs TRBV7-8 and TRBJ1-4; 7 nucleotides agree with TRBD1. J gave up 8 bases and V 6 bases, and 6 bases lay outside the gene matches. This CDR3 comprises 13 residues. Germline CDR1 SGHVS, CDR2 FQNEAQ. CDR3 loop: CASSKTGWEKLFF. CDR3 sequence (DNA): TGTGCCAGCAGTAAGACAGGGTGGGAAAAACTGTTTTTT.

V usage is TRBV9 and J usage is TRBJ1-2; 8 bases are shared with TRBD1. The germline gives CDR1 SGDLS, CDR2 YYNGEE. CDR3 length: 14 amino acids. V gave up 4 bases and J gave up 6 bases; unmatched junction bases: 8. The CDR3 sequence: CASSPTGGTDGYTF. CDR3 sequence (DNA): TGTGCCAGCAGCCCCACAGGGGGAACGGATGGCTACACCTTC.